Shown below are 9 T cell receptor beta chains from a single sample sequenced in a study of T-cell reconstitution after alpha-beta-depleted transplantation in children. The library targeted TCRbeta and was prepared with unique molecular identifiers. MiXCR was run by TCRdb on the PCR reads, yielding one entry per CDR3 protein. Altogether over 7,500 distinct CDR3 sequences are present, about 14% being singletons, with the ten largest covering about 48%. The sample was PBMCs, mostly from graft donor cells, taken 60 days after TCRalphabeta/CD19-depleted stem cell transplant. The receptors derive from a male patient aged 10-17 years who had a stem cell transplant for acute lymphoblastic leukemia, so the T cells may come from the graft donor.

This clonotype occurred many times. Here the CDR3 reads CASSYSAPDLSGNTIYF. Here the CDR3 DNA reads TGTGCCAGCAGTTACTCTGCCCCGGACCTCTCTGGAAACACCATATATTTT. The V gene is TRBV6-5, the J gene TRBJ1-3, with D uncertain. The CDR3 runs 17 residues. Trimming removed 0 bases at V and 0 bases at J, with 12 bases between. Germline V gene sequence: CDR1 MNHEY, CDR2 SVGAGI.

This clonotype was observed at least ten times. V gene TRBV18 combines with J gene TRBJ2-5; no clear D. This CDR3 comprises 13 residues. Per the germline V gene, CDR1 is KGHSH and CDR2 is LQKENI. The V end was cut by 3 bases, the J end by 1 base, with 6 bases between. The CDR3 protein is CASSPNIQETQYF. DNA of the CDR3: TGTGCCAGCTCACCGAACATCCAAGAGACCCAGTACTTC.

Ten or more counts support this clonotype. Written as DNA, the CDR3 is TGTGCCAGCAGCACAGGACAGGGCTATAATTCACCCCTCCACTTT. Translated, it gives CASSTGQGYNSPLHF. The chain carries TRBV9 and TRBJ1-6, with TRBD1 matching over 8 bases. The CDR3 totals 15 residues. After removal of 4 bases from V and 3 bases from J, the junction contained 3 bases not matched to a gene. Germline V CDR1 and CDR2: SGDLS, YYNGEE.

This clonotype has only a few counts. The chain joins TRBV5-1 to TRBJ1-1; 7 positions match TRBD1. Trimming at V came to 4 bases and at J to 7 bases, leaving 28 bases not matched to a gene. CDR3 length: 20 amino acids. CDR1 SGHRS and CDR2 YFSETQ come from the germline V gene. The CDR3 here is CASSPGSRLVRVPQGGEAFF. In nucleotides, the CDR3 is TGCGCCAGCAGCCCAGGATCCCGCCTCGTCCGGGTTCCCCAGGGGGGTGAAGCTTTCTTT.

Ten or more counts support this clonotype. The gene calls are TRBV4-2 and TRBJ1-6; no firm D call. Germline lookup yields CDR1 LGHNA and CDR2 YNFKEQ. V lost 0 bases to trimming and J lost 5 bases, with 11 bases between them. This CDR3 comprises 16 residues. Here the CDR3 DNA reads TGTGCCAGCAGCCAAGATTGGCAGGCGAATAATTCACCCCTCCACTTT. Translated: CASSQDWQANNSPLHF.

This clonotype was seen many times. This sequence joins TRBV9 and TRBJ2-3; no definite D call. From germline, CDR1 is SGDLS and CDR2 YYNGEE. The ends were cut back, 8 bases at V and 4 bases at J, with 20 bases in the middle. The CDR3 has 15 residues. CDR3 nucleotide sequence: TGTGCCAGTTCCCCTTTCGTAAATCCACCAGATACGCAGTATTTT. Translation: CASSPFVNPPDTQYF.

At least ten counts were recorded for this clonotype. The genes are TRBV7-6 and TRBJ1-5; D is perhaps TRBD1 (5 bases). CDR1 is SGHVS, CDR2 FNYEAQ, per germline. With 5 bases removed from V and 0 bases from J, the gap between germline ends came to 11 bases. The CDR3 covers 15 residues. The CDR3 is CASSSDSYSNQPQHF. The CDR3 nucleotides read TGTGCCAGCAGCAGTGACAGTTATAGCAATCAGCCCCAGCATTTT.

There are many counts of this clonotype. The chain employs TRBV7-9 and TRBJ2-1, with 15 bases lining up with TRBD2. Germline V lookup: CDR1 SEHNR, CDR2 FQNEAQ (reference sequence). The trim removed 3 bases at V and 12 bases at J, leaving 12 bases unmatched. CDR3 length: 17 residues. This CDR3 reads CASSFKPGLAGGGGQFF. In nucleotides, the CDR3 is TGTGCCAGCAGCTTCAAGCCGGGACTAGCGGGAGGAGGCGGGCAGTTCTTC.

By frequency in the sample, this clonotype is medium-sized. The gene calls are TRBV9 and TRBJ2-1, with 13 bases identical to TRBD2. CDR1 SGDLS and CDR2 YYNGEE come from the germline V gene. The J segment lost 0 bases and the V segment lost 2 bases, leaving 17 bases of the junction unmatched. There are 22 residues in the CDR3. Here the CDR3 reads CASSVTLLRLAGGQSSYNEQFF. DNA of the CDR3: TGTGCCAGCAGCGTTACCCTACTTAGACTAGCGGGGGGCCAGAGCTCCTACAATGAGCAGTTCTTC.